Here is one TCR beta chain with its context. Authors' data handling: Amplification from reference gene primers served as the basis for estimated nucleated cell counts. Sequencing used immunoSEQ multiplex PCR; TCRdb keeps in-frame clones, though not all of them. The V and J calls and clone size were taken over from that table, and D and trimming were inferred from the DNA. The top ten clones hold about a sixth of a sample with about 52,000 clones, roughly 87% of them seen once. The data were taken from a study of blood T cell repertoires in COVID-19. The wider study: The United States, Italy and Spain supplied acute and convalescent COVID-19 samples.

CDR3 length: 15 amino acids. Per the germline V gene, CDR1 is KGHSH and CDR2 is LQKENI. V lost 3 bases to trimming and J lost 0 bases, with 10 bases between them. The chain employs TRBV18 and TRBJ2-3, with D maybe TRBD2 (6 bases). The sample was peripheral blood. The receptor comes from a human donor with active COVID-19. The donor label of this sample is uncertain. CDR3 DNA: TGTGCCAGCTCACCCCGGAGGGACAGCACAGATACGCAGTATTTT. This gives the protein CASSPRRDSTDTQYF.